A selection of T cell receptor beta chains follows, all from one sample in a study of blood T cell repertoires in COVID-19. The protocol was immunoSEQ multiplex PCR, while the TCRdb copy is restricted to in-frame clones and leaves out a portion. The data contain 110,000 or so clones, roughly 82% of them singletons. Input material: peripheral blood. These receptors originate from a woman aged 40-49 years with acute or convalescent COVID-19. The CDR3 runs from the conserved cysteine through the conserved F or W. D genes are given only for firm matches. Not every row has a clone size; where given, it reads once, few, many or a size class.

cdr3_nt | cdr3_aa | j_call | clone_size | v_call | d_call
TGTGCCTGGAGCGACAGCTATGGCTACACCTTC | CAWSDSYGYTF | TRBJ1-2 | once | TRBV30 | NA
TGTGCCAGCACCCCAGGCAGACAATTCACAGATACGCAGTATTTT | CASTPGRQFTDTQYF | TRBJ2-3 | NA | TRBV7-9 | NA
TGCGCCAGCGGGAATCCGGGACAGCTTACCAACACTGAAGCTTTCTTT | CASGNPGQLTNTEAFF | TRBJ1-1 | NA | TRBV23-1 | TRBD1
TGTGCCAGCAGCCCAGGGGGGTACGAGCAGTACTTC | CASSPGGYEQYF | TRBJ2-7 | NA | TRBV7-9 | NA
TGTGCCAGCAGTTACGGACAAGCGGGGGGTACCTACGAGCAGTACTTC | CASSYGQAGGTYEQYF | TRBJ2-7 | NA | TRBV6-5 | TRBD2
TGTGCCAGCAGCTTGCGGAGCGGGGGTTCCCTTGATACGCAGTATTTT | CASSLRSGGSLDTQYF | TRBJ2-3 | NA | TRBV5-6 | TRBD2
TGTGCCAGCAGCTTGATGGGGACTTATAGCAATCAGCCCCAGCATTTT | CASSLMGTYSNQPQHF | TRBJ1-5 | NA | TRBV5-5 | NA
TGTGCCAGCAGCCGCTTAGGAGCCCGGGACAGGGTCATCTACGAGCAGTACTTC | CASSRLGARDRVIYEQYF | TRBJ2-7 | NA | TRBV7-2 | TRBD1
TGTGCCAGCACCATAGCCCGTAACACTGAAGCTTTCTTT | CASTIARNTEAFF | TRBJ1-1 | NA | TRBV7-2 | NA
TGTGCCAGTAGTCCAATCGGAGTTGAGTACGAGCAGTACTTC | CASSPIGVEYEQYF | TRBJ2-7 | NA | TRBV19 | NA
TGTGCCAGCAGACAGGGGGTCGGCGGCTACACCTTC | CASRQGVGGYTF | TRBJ1-2 | NA | TRBV3-1/TRBV3-2 | TRBD1
TGTGCCAGCAGTCACGGGGGGGGCAATCAGCCCCAGCATTTT | CASSHGGGNQPQHF | TRBJ1-5 | NA | TRBV5-8 | NA
TGTGCCAGCAGCTTGGTTGGGCGGGGGGCCAGAGATACGCAGTATTTT | CASSLVGRGARDTQYF | TRBJ2-3 | NA | TRBV5-4 | TRBD2
TGTGCCAGCAGTGGCAGGGCTCAGCAGCCCCAGCATTTT | CASSGRAQQPQHF | TRBJ1-5 | NA | TRBV2 | NA
TGTGCCAGCAGTTCCCGACAGGGATTAGGAGGCTACACCTTC | CASSSRQGLGGYTF | TRBJ1-2 | NA | TRBV27 | TRBD1
TGTGCCAGCAGCCTGAAGGGGGCGTCCCCCGGGAGCACAGATACGCAGTATTTT | CASSLKGASPGSTDTQYF | TRBJ2-3 | NA | TRBV5-6 | TRBD1
TGTGCCAGCAGGTCCAGCGGGCGGGATGAGGATGAGCAGTTCTTC | CASRSSGRDEDEQFF | TRBJ2-1 | NA | TRBV7-8 | NA
TGTGCCAGCACAACCGGGTCCATGTTAGAAGCTTTCTTT | CASTTGSMLEAFF | TRBJ1-1 | NA | TRBV6-6 | NA
TGCGCCAGCCGACCGGGGGATAGGGGCTACACCTTC | CASRPGDRGYTF | TRBJ1-2 | NA | TRBV5-1 | NA
TGTGCCAGCAGCTTACGACTAGCGGGGGAATCAAAGCAGTTCTTC | CASSLRLAGESKQFF | TRBJ2-1 | NA | TRBV9 | TRBD2
TGTGCCAGCAGCCAGACAGGGCCGAGCTCTGGAAACACCATATATTTT | CASSQTGPSSGNTIYF | TRBJ1-3 | NA | TRBV11-2 | TRBD1
TGTGCCTGGACTTTGGACAGGGTAGGCCCCGGGGAGCTGTTTTTT | CAWTLDRVGPGELFF | TRBJ2-2 | few | TRBV30 | TRBD1
TGTGCCAGCTCACCGCCGGGACTAGTCCTTGGGGAGCAGTTCTTC | CASSPPGLVLGEQFF | TRBJ2-1 | NA | TRBV18 | TRBD2
TGTGCTAGTGGTTTGGTACTTGGTACGGGGGTTGGTTCACCCCTCCACTTT | CASGLVLGTGVGSPLHF | TRBJ1-6 | NA | TRBV12-5 | NA
TGTGCCAGCAGCTTCGGGGGGGCCAGCGAGACCCAGTACTTC | CASSFGGASETQYF | TRBJ2-5 | NA | TRBV7-2 | TRBD2
TGTGCCAGCAGTTACTCCACCCGGGGGGAAAAACTGTTTTTT | CASSYSTRGEKLFF | TRBJ1-4 | NA | TRBV6-5 | NA
TGTGCCAGCAGTCTTCCATCCGGGGGGGAGACCCAGTACTTC | CASSLPSGGETQYF | TRBJ2-5 | NA | TRBV6-6 | TRBD2
TGCGCCAGCAGCCGGGGCGGTAGCGGGGCGGGGGATACGCAGTATTTT | CASSRGGSGAGDTQYF | TRBJ2-3 | NA | TRBV5-1 | TRBD2
TGTGCCATCAGTGAGTCGATGACAGGGCCAGGGTATGGCTACACCTTC | CAISESMTGPGYGYTF | TRBJ1-2 | few | TRBV10-3 | TRBD1
TGTGCCAGTAATTGGGAAAGGGGCACTGAAGCTTTCTTT | CASNWERGTEAFF | TRBJ1-1 | NA | TRBV19 | NA
TGCGCCAGCACAGGGGTTGGCTCCTACAATGAGCAGTTCTTC | CASTGVGSYNEQFF | TRBJ2-1 | NA | TRBV5-1 | NA
TGTGCCAGCAGCGCTTCAGGCTTTAAGGACACTGAAGCTTTCTTT | CASSASGFKDTEAFF | TRBJ1-1 | NA | TRBV5-5 | NA
TGTGCCAGCAGTCCCGGGGGGGGAAAAGGCTCACCCCTCCACTTT | CASSPGGGKGSPLHF | TRBJ1-6 | NA | TRBV6-6 | NA
TGTGCCAGCAGCTCCTTCGGGACAACGAACACCGGGGAGCTGTTTTTT | CASSSFGTTNTGELFF | TRBJ2-2 | NA | TRBV5-4 | NA
TGTGCCAGCAGCCAAGATCGGGGACTTTTTAACGAGCAGTACTTC | CASSQDRGLFNEQYF | TRBJ2-7 | NA | TRBV4-2 | NA
TGCAGCGTATTGTACTACGAGCAGTACTTC | CSVLYYEQYF | TRBJ2-7 | NA | TRBV29-1 | NA
TGTGCCAGCAGCATGGACAGACGATTACATGGGAACACTGAAGCTTTCTTT | CASSMDRRLHGNTEAFF | TRBJ1-1 | NA | TRBV5-6 | NA
TGTGCCAGCAGCCAAGGACAGCGTCGGGACACTGAAGCTTTCTTT | CASSQGQRRDTEAFF | TRBJ1-1 | few | TRBV11-2 | NA
TGTGCCAGCAAATTCCCGGGGGGGCCATACAATGAGCAGTTCTTC | CASKFPGGPYNEQFF | TRBJ2-1 | NA | TRBV2 | TRBD2
TGTGCCTGGAGTGTACAGGGGGCAAATTCACCCCTCCACTTT | CAWSVQGANSPLHF | TRBJ1-6 | NA | TRBV30 | TRBD1